Below, 30 T cell receptor beta chains from the same sample are listed, as sequenced in a study of T cells in Graves' hyperthyroidism and ophthalmopathy. RNA transcripts yielded amplified TCR beta CDR3 regions. First-round RT-PCR with HTBI primers amplified the TCR CDR3 region. TCRdb independently ran MiXCR on the multiplex PCR reads; one entry per CDR3 protein. Found here are hundreds of thousands of distinct CDR3 sequences, roughly 40% of them singletons; the top ten hold around 10%. Sequenced material: blood. These receptors came from a man younger than 35 with Graves' hyperthyroidism.

This clonotype turned up a few times. A much larger clone differs by one base, so this may be a read error. This chain joins TRBV7-2 and TRBJ1-4; D perhaps matches TRBD1 (5 bases). The CDR3 spans 13 residues. In germline, CDR1 is SGHTA, CDR2 FQGNSA. With 4 bases removed from V and 2 bases from J, the gap between germline ends came to 5 bases. For the CDR3, the DNA is TGTGCCAGCAGCTGGGACACTAATGAAAAACTGTTTTTT. The encoded protein is CASSWDTNEKLFF.

This clonotype was detected ten times or more. The V call is TRBV7-9, the J call TRBJ2-5; 7 bases are shared with TRBD2. This CDR3 is 12 amino acids long. Trimming took 8 bases from V and 4 from J; bases not matched to a gene: 4. Germline lookup yields CDR1 SEHNR and CDR2 FQNEAQ (reference sequence). CDR3 protein: CASVGLRETQYF. CDR3 DNA: TGTGCCAGCGTGGGACTACGAGAGACCCAGTACTTC.

J is TRBJ1-2 and V is TRBV5-1, with D unresolved. Germline V gene data show CDR1 as SGHRS and CDR2 as YFSETQ. The CDR3 loop spans 12 amino acids. V lost 3 bases to trimming and J lost 3 bases, with 6 bases between them. CDR3 DNA: TGCGCCAGCAGCTGGGGTGACTATGGCTACACCTTC. It translates to CASSWGDYGYTF.

The J gene is TRBJ2-5, the V gene TRBV7-9; weak D call: TRBD2 (6 bases). This CDR3 comprises 15 residues. From germline, CDR1 is SEHNR and CDR2 FQNEAQ (reference sequence). V lost 1 base and J 4 bases, leaving 13 bases between the germline ends. The CDR3 loop reads CASSLEVMGGETQYF. As DNA, the CDR3 is TGTGCCAGCAGCTTAGAAGTTATGGGAGGAGAGACCCAGTACTTC. The full variable domain, its missing parts supplied by reference TRBV7-9 and TRBJ2-5, is DTGVSQNPRHKITKRGQNVTFRCDPISEHNRLYWYRQTLGQGPEFLTYFQNEAQLEKSRLLSDRFSAERPKGSFSTLEIQRTEQGDSAMYLCASSLEVMGGETQYFGPGTRLLVL.

Worth noting for this clonotype: Sequence at one end of the junction differs from germline and may be a read error. The rearrangement links TRBV10-3 to TRBJ1-2; D is undetermined. The CDR3 loop spans 13 amino acids. Germline lookup yields CDR1 ENHRY and CDR2 SYGVKD. The CDR3 sequence is CASSYSTTYGYTF. The CDR3 nucleotides read TGTGCCAGCAGTTACTCGACGACATATGGCTACACCTTC.

The rearrangement uses TRBV5-6 and TRBJ1-2, with 10 bases aligning to TRBD1. V dropped 3 bases and J dropped 4; count of bases not matched to a gene: 6. Germline V gene sequence: CDR1 SGHDT, CDR2 YYEEEE. The CDR3 has 15 residues. The CDR3 nucleotides are TGTGCCAGCAGCTATCCTCGGACAGGGGGCTATGGCTACACCTTC. Its translation is CASSYPRTGGYGYTF.

This chain joins TRBV12-3 or TRBV12-4 and TRBJ1-3; weak D call: TRBD1 (5 bases). Trimming pared 8 bases from V and 4 bases from J, leaving 18 bases between. The CDR3 spans 15 residues. In nucleotides, the CDR3 is TGTGCCAGCGACTCATTTGGGACCCTGGGAAACACCATATATTTT. Translation gives CASDSFGTLGNTIYF.

The table lists this clonotype with a few counts. This chain joins TRBV9 and TRBJ2-7; D remains unclear. V shed 0 bases and J shed 0 bases, with 13 bases lying between them. Germline CDR1 reads SGDLS; CDR2 reads YYNGEE. The CDR3 is 16 amino acids. As DNA, the CDR3 is TGTGCCAGCAGCGTAGCGGCGACACCTCGCTCCTACGAGCAGTACTTC. This translates into CASSVAATPRSYEQYF.

The chain joins TRBV5-6 to TRBJ1-3; D gene uncertain. Germline CDR1 SGHDT, CDR2 YYEEEE. Between the trimmed V and J ends, which lost 4 bases and 4 bases, there was a span of 15 bases. The CDR3 is 15 residues long. This chain's CDR3 is CASSPLMGYGNTIYF. In DNA, the CDR3 is TGTGCCAGCAGCCCATTAATGGGCTACGGAAACACCATATATTTT.

The gene calls are TRBV20-1 and TRBJ1-2; D is unclear. Germline V CDR1 and CDR2: DFQATT, SNEGSKA (reference sequence). V shed 1 base and J shed 4 bases, with 19 bases lying between them. The CDR3 extends over 16 amino acids. CDR3 nucleotide sequence: TGCAGTGCTAGAGCCGGGTCTCCCACCCTCCCCTATGGCTACACCTTC. It specifies CSARAGSPTLPYGYTF.

There are a few counts of this clonotype. This chain connects TRBV20-1 to TRBJ1-1, with 11 bases lining up with TRBD1. Germline-derived CDR1 and CDR2 are DFQATT and SNEGSKA (reference sequence). This CDR3 region has 14 residues. V was clipped by 5 bases and J by 5 bases; unmatched bases: 7. The CDR3: CSALGQGGTTEAFF. The CDR3 bases are TGCAGTGCTTTGGGACAGGGGGGGACGACTGAAGCTTTCTTT.

This clonotype was picked up one time. CDR3 bases: TGCGCCAGCAGCTTGGCGGCCTTAGCTAACTATGGCTACACCTTC. Translated, it gives CASSLAALANYGYTF. The chain employs TRBV5-1 and TRBJ1-2; no clear D gene. The CDR3 loop spans 15 amino acids. Trimming removed 0 bases at V and 0 bases at J, with 9 bases between. Germline CDR1 is SGHRS and CDR2 is YFSETQ. The whole variable domain, filled in from reference TRBV5-1 and TRBJ1-2, reads KAGVTQTPRYLIKTRGQQVTLSCSPISGHRSVSWYQQTPGQGLQFLFEYFSETQRNKGNFPGRFSGRQFSNSRSEMNVSTLELGDSALYLCASSLAALANYGYTFGSGTRLTVV.

The sample holds a few counts of this clonotype. V usage is TRBV6-1 and J usage is TRBJ1-1, with D uncertain. CDR3 length equals 10 residues. Germline V gene sequence: CDR1 MNHNS, CDR2 SASEGT. The V gene lost 7 bases and the J gene lost 7 bases, with 7 bases spanning the gap. Here the CDR3 reads CASTHYEAFF. In DNA, the CDR3 is TGTGCCAGCACCCATTATGAAGCTTTCTTT.

The rearrangement uses TRBV7-8 and TRBJ2-7, with TRBD1 identical over 9 bases. This CDR3 is 12 amino acids long. V was pared by 6 bases and J by 12 bases, with 9 bases of the junction left unmatched. Germline-derived CDR1 and CDR2 are SGHVS and FQNEAQ. The CDR3 reads CASSQTGQGSYF. The CDR3 nucleotides read TGTGCCAGCAGTCAGACCGGACAGGGGTCGTACTTC. The whole variable domain, remainder taken from reference TRBV7-8 and TRBJ2-7, is GAGVSQSPRYKVAKRGQDVALRCDPISGHVSLFWYQQALGQGPEFLTYFQNEAQLDKSGLPSDRFFAERPEGSVSTLKIQRTQQEDSAVYLCASSQTGQGSYFGPGTRLTVT.

This clonotype has just a few counts. The genes are TRBV6-5 and TRBJ1-1; possible D gene TRBD1, 5 bases. The CDR3 loop spans 14 amino acids. Germline values: CDR1 MNHEY, CDR2 SVGAGI. V was pared by 4 bases and J by 5 bases, with 14 bases between. The CDR3 nucleotides are TGTGCCAGCAGTTCCCCAGGGAGCAGGACTGAAGCTTTCTTT. Protein sequence: CASSSPGSRTEAFF.

This clonotype was observed at least ten times. The chain carries TRBV12-3 or TRBV12-4 and TRBJ1-4, with D hard to call. V lost 4 bases, J lost 3 bases, and 3 bases lay in between. This CDR3 spans 12 amino acids. CDR3 nucleotide sequence: TGTGCCAGCAGTTACGCTAATGAAAAACTGTTTTTT. Its protein product is CASSYANEKLFF.

DNA for the CDR3: TGTGCCAGCAGCTTGGGGCGTAGGAGCTCCTACGAGCAGTACTTC. It is translated as CASSLGRRSSYEQYF. V is TRBV7-2 and J is TRBJ2-7, with D maybe TRBD1 (5 bases). The V and J ends lost 3 bases and 0 bases respectively, with 12 bases between them. Germline loops: CDR1 SGHTA, CDR2 FQGNSA. The CDR3 runs 15 residues. The complete variable domain, with remaining parts taken from reference TRBV7-2 and TRBJ2-7, reads GAGVSQSPSNKVTEKGKDVELRCDPISGHTALYWYRQSLGQGLEFLIYFQGNSAPDKSGLPSDRFSAERTGGSVSTLTIQRTQQEDSAVYLCASSLGRRSSYEQYFGPGTRLTVT.

Remarks on this clonotype: One end of the junction varies from germline; a read error may be responsible. The chain employs TRBV24-1 and TRBJ2-7; 9 bases fit TRBD1. Germline-derived CDR1 and CDR2 are KGHDR and SFDVKD. The CDR3 runs to 15 residues. CDR3 residues: CASSYTGQGPYEQYF. In DNA form, the CDR3 reads TGTGCCAGCAGTTATACGGGACAGGGTCCCTACGAGCAGTACTTC.

The chain is built from TRBV6-5 and TRBJ2-5; no definite D call. CDR3 length: 13 residues. CDR1 and CDR2 from the germline V gene are MNHEY and SVGAGI. V lost 4 bases to trimming and J lost 3 bases, with 9 bases between them. The chain's CDR3 is CASSLYSKETQYF. The CDR3 DNA reads as TGTGCCAGCAGTTTGTACTCGAAAGAGACCCAGTACTTC.

This chain uses TRBV25-1 with TRBJ1-3, with D perhaps matching TRBD1 (5 bases). Deletions cut 1 base from V and 3 bases from J, with 10 bases between. This CDR3 has 15 residues. The germline V gene has CDR1 MGHDK and CDR2 SYGVNS. CDR3 sequence reads: CASSEWGIFGNTIYF. The CDR3 DNA is TGTGCCAGCAGTGAATGGGGGATCTTTGGAAACACCATATATTTT.

This clonotype was detected a few times. The rearrangement links TRBV7-2 to TRBJ2-7, with D unresolved. The CDR3 is 13 residues long. Germline V lookup: CDR1 SGHTA, CDR2 FQGNSA. Trimming shortened V by 2 bases and J by 7 bases, and 12 bases separated the two germline ends. CDR3 sequence: CASSLLSLREQYF. CDR3 nucleotide sequence: TGTGCCAGCAGCTTACTTTCTTTGAGGGAGCAGTACTTC.

This clonotype was picked up many times. V usage is TRBV7-9 and J usage is TRBJ1-2, with D uncertain. CDR3 length: 12 amino acids. Trimming removed 2 bases from V and 8 bases from J, with 9 bases in between. From germline, CDR1 is SEHNR and CDR2 FQNEAQ (reference sequence). The CDR3: CASSLRSIGYTF. The DNA of the CDR3 is TGTGCCAGCAGCTTACGCTCGATCGGCTACACCTTC. The variable domain in full, completed from reference TRBV7-9 and TRBJ1-2, reads DTGVSQNPRHKITKRGQNVTFRCDPISEHNRLYWYRQTLGQGPEFLTYFQNEAQLEKSRLLSDRFSAERPKGSFSTLEIQRTEQGDSAMYLCASSLRSIGYTFGSGTRLTVV.

The rearrangement joins TRBV29-1 to TRBJ1-1; TRBD1 is a possible D gene (6 bases). Trimming took 2 bases from V and 3 from J, leaving 16 bases between them. The CDR3 runs 15 residues. The V gene's germline CDR1 is SQVTM and CDR2 ANQGSEA. The CDR3 bases are TGCAGCGTTGAACCATCCGACAGGTTGGACACTGAAGCTTTCTTT. This gives the protein CSVEPSDRLDTEAFF. The full variable domain, rest sourced from reference TRBV29-1 and TRBJ1-1, is SAVISQKPSRDICQRGTSLTIQCQVDSQVTMMFWYRQQPGQSLTLIATANQGSEATYESGFVIDKFPISRPNLTFSTLTVSNMSPEDSSIYLCSVEPSDRLDTEAFFGQGTRLTVV.

V is TRBV29-1 and J is TRBJ1-2; no definite D call. The germline V and J ends were trimmed by 8 bases and 4 bases, with 17 bases remaining between them. CDR3 length: 13 residues. The germline V gene encodes CDR1 SQVTM and CDR2 ANQGSEA. The CDR3 sequence is CSLESFAAYGYTF. In DNA form, the CDR3 reads TGCAGCTTAGAGTCCTTTGCCGCCTATGGCTACACCTTC.

The rearrangement links TRBV29-1 to TRBJ2-3, with no clear D. V gave up 7 bases and J gave up 1 base, with 6 bases separating them. Per germline, CDR1 SQVTM and CDR2 ANQGSEA. This CDR3 spans 11 amino acids. Here the CDR3 reads CSGAGTDTQYF. CDR3 nucleotide sequence: TGCAGCGGGGCAGGCACAGATACGCAGTATTTT.

This chain joins TRBV5-1 and TRBJ1-1; tentatively, D is TRBD1 (6 bases). Trimming stripped 0 bases from V and 10 bases from J, with 16 bases between. Per germline, CDR1 SGHRS and CDR2 YFSETQ. The CDR3 spans 14 residues. The CDR3 spells CASSLDSYRAGAFF. The CDR3, as DNA: TGCGCCAGCAGCTTGGATAGTTACAGGGCTGGAGCTTTCTTT.

Comment on this clonotype: At one of its ends the junction is not consistent with the germline gene, which may arise from a read error. The V and J genes are TRBV5-1 and TRBJ2-5; 8 nucleotides match TRBD1. Germline CDR1 and CDR2: SGHRS and YFSETQ. The CDR3 extends over 15 amino acids. Here the CDR3 DNA reads TGCGCCAGCAGCATCCTGACAGGGGAGGAAGAGACCCGGTACTTC. This translates into CASSILTGEEETRYF.

V is TRBV10-3 and J is TRBJ2-7; 12 nucleotides align to TRBD2. CDR1 ENHRY and CDR2 SYGVKD come from the germline V gene. Unmatched junction bases numbered 3, after V lost 4 bases and J lost 5 bases. This CDR3 region has 14 residues. This chain's CDR3 is CAISASSGRDEQYF. DNA of the CDR3: TGTGCCATCAGTGCGTCTAGCGGGAGGGACGAGCAGTACTTC.

This sequence joins TRBV9 and TRBJ2-3; 7 bases fit TRBD2. The V gene's germline CDR1 is SGDLS and CDR2 YYNGEE. V shed 4 bases and J 4 bases; nucleotides not matched to a gene: 9. CDR3 length: 15 amino acids. CDR3 coding DNA: TGTGCCAGCAGCTCTGGCGGGAGTCGCTCAGATACGCAGTATTTT. Translation: CASSSGGSRSDTQYF.

The chain couples TRBV11-2 to TRBJ2-6, with no clear D. Germline CDR1 reads SGHAT; CDR2 reads FQNNGV. This CDR3 region has 14 residues. V was pared by 5 bases and J by 0 bases, with 5 bases between. CDR3 loop: CASSASSGANVLTF. DNA for the CDR3: TGTGCCAGCAGCGCCTCCTCTGGGGCCAACGTCCTGACTTTC.